These T cell receptor beta chains were read from a single sample in a study of cytotoxic CD8 clonotypes in ibrutinib-treated CLL. The protocol was immunoSEQ multiplex PCR, while the TCRdb copy is restricted to in-frame clones and leaves out a portion. The sample shows a few hundred thousand clones, more than 65% of them seen only once. Sample: PBMCs, taken before ibrutinib treatment. The receptors derive from a human donor with chronic lymphocytic leukemia. Both conserved end residues are part of each CDR3. A D gene is named only where the DNA matches it firmly. Rows give clone size only sometimes, using once, few, many, or a class for an expanded clone.

TRBV6-6	TRBJ2-2	-	-	CASSYSLVRITGELFF	TGTGCCAGCAGTTACTCGCTAGTGCGGATCACCGGGGAGCTGTTTTTT
TRBV28	TRBJ2-7	-	TRBD2	CASSLLERGYEQYF	TGTGCCAGCAGTTTACTAGAGCGGGGGTACGAGCAGTACTTC
TRBV18	TRBJ2-2	-	-	CASSNTGELFF	TGTGCCAGCTCAAACACCGGGGAGCTGTTTTTT
TRBV6-6	TRBJ2-7	-	-	CASSPDTGTSYEQYF	TGTGCCAGCAGTCCTGATACCGGGACTTCTTACGAGCAGTACTTC
TRBV6-5	TRBJ2-1	once	-	CASSYGLGAYNEQFF	TGTGCCAGCAGTTACGGCTTGGGGGCCTACAATGAGCAGTTCTTC
TRBV9	TRBJ1-3	-	TRBD1	CASSVGDRVDTIYF	TGTGCCAGCAGCGTAGGGGACAGGGTTGACACCATATATTTT
TRBV5-1	TRBJ2-1	-	-	CASSSVRDSGEQFF	TGCGCCAGCAGTTCAGTGCGAGATTCTGGTGAGCAGTTCTTC
TRBV15	TRBJ2-1	-	TRBD2	CATSRGVTSGKLNEQFF	TGTGCCACCAGCAGAGGCGTTACTAGCGGGAAATTGAATGAGCAGTTCTTC
TRBV5-1	TRBJ1-2	-	TRBD1	CASREATGANYGYTF	TGCGCCAGCAGAGAAGCGACAGGGGCCAACTATGGCTACACCTTC
TRBV7-8	TRBJ2-1	once	-	CASSSGVEQFF	TGTGCCAGCAGCTCAGGGGTTGAGCAGTTCTTC
TRBV6-5	TRBJ2-7	-	TRBD1	CASKFRDRFYEQYF	TGTGCCAGCAAGTTCCGGGACAGGTTCTACGAGCAGTACTTC
TRBV20-1	TRBJ1-1	-	TRBD1	CSAATGDQAFF	TGCAGTGCGGCGACAGGGGACCAAGCTTTCTTT
TRBV18	TRBJ2-7	-	TRBD1	CASSRDRATYEQYF	TGTGCCAGCTCAAGGGACAGGGCAACCTACGAGCAGTACTTC
TRBV25-1	TRBJ1-2	-	-	CASSPWGYGYTF	TGTGCCAGCAGCCCGTGGGGGTATGGCTACACCTTC
TRBV23-1	TRBJ2-3	-	TRBD2	CASSQSRTSGSVDTQYF	TGCGCCAGCAGTCAATCTCGGACTAGCGGGAGTGTAGATACGCAGTATTTT
TRBV5-1	TRBJ2-7	-	TRBD2	CASSPGLAGAYEQYF	TGCGCCAGCAGCCCCGGACTAGCGGGAGCTTACGAGCAGTACTTC
TRBV4-3	TRBJ1-2	once	TRBD1	CASSQRTGRIANYGYTF	TGCGCCAGCAGCCAAAGGACAGGGAGAATCGCTAACTATGGCTACACCTTC
TRBV9	TRBJ2-2	-	-	CASSSRRRNTGELFF	TGTGCCAGCAGCTCCCGGAGAAGAAACACCGGGGAGCTGTTTTTT
TRBV15	TRBJ1-3	-	-	CATRTGSHSGNTIYF	TGTGCCACCAGGACAGGTTCTCACTCTGGAAACACCATATATTTT
TRBV6-5	TRBJ1-2	-	-	CSSKPGLNGYGYTF	TGTTCCAGCAAACCGGGTCTAAACGGTTATGGCTACACCTTC
TRBV2	TRBJ2-7	once	TRBD2	CASSPTGLAGGPYEQYF	TGTGCCAGCAGCCCGACGGGACTAGCGGGAGGTCCCTACGAGCAGTACTTC
TRBV6-5	TRBJ2-4	-	-	CASRAVDTKNIQYF	TGTGCCAGCAGAGCAGTAGATACCAAAAACATTCAGTACTTC
TRBV19	TRBJ2-7	once	TRBD1	CASRDRGVSYEQYF	TGTGCCAGCCGCGACAGGGGAGTCTCCTACGAGCAGTACTTC
TRBV4-3	TRBJ2-1	few	-	CASSQDLYSLYNEQFF	TGCGCCAGCAGCCAAGATCTCTATAGCCTCTACAATGAGCAGTTCTTC
TRBV5-4	TRBJ2-7	-	-	CASSLDGLVEQYEQYF	TGTGCCAGCAGCTTGGATGGTCTAGTGGAACAGTACGAGCAGTACTTC
TRBV6-5	TRBJ2-2	few	TRBD1	CASSSWDRNTGELFF	TGTGCCAGCAGTTCCTGGGACAGGAACACCGGGGAGCTGTTTTTT
TRBV5-1	TRBJ2-7	-	-	CASSLAQSLDEQYF	TGCGCCAGCAGCTTGGCTCAGTCCCTAGACGAGCAGTACTTC
TRBV9	TRBJ2-5	once	-	CASSVGTSVVETQYF	TGTGCCAGCAGCGTGGGGACGTCGGTCGTGGAGACCCAGTACTTC
TRBV28	TRBJ1-3	few	-	CASSASGYTIYF	TGTGCCAGCTCCGCCTCGGGTTACACCATATATTTT
TRBV7-3	TRBJ2-7	-	-	CASSLLLGYEQYF	TGTGCCAGCAGCTTATTACTCGGATACGAGCAGTACTTC
TRBV20-1	TRBJ2-3	-	TRBD1	CSAIQGVQYF	TGCAGTGCTATCCAGGGGGTGCAGTATTTT
TRBV5-1	TRBJ1-1	-	TRBD1	CASSLSGGGHWAEAFF	TGCGCCAGCAGCCTGTCAGGAGGGGGCCACTGGGCTGAAGCTTTCTTT
TRBV14	TRBJ2-1	-	TRBD2	CASSQPLAGGPGNEQFF	TGTGCCAGCAGCCAGCCCCTTGCGGGAGGGCCTGGGAATGAGCAGTTCTTC
TRBV4-3	TRBJ2-1	-	TRBD2	CASSQGLASLTYNEQFF	TGCGCCAGCAGCCAAGGACTAGCGTCCTTAACCTACAATGAGCAGTTCTTC
TRBV9	TRBJ2-3	-	TRBD1	CASSVTGGIGADTQYF	TGTGCCAGCAGCGTGACAGGGGGCATTGGCGCAGATACGCAGTATTTT
TRBV7-2	TRBJ2-7	-	-	CASSLEGRDTSYEQYF	TGTGCCAGCAGCTTAGAAGGGAGGGACACCTCCTACGAGCAGTACTTC
TRBV4-1	TRBJ2-7	-	-	CASSQDIPYEQYF	TGCGCCAGCAGCCAGGATATACCCTACGAGCAGTACTTC
TRBV11-2	TRBJ2-5	-	-	CASSVSRETQYF	TGTGCCAGCAGCGTATCCCGTGAGACCCAGTACTTC
TRBV27	TRBJ1-5	few	-	CASSSGFVQPQHF	TGTGCCAGCAGTTCAGGGTTTGTTCAGCCCCAGCATTTT
TRBV2	TRBJ2-7	-	-	CASSESSYVLYEQYF	TGTGCCAGCAGTGAATCTTCGTATGTTCTCTACGAGCAGTACTTC
TRBV25-1	TRBJ2-6	-	TRBD1	CASSPGGRAGANVLTF	TGTGCCAGCAGCCCAGGGGGACGGGCTGGGGCCAACGTCCTGACTTTC
TRBV6-5	TRBJ2-7	-	-	CASRSGQFISYEQYF	TGTGCCAGCAGATCAGGACAGTTTATCTCCTACGAGCAGTACTTC
TRBV7-8	TRBJ2-1	-	-	CASSFSVGGYARSSYNEQFF	TGTGCCAGCAGCTTCAGTGTCGGAGGCTACGCGAGGAGCTCCTACAATGAGCAGTTCTTC
TRBV9	TRBJ2-1	-	TRBD2	CASSAPNLGLAGATYNEQFF	TGTGCCAGCAGCGCCCCTAACCTGGGACTAGCGGGGGCTACCTACAATGAGCAGTTCTTC
TRBV9	TRBJ2-3	-	TRBD1	CASSEYLGTGGTDTQYF	TGTGCCAGCAGCGAATATTTGGGGACAGGGGGCACAGATACGCAGTATTTT
TRBV20-1	TRBJ2-1	-	-	CSGTTHNEQFF	TGCAGTGGGACTACTCACAATGAGCAGTTCTTC
TRBV7-8	TRBJ2-7	few	TRBD1	CASSRSGTGSEEQYF	TGTGCCAGCAGCCGTTCCGGGACAGGGAGTGAAGAGCAGTACTTC
TRBV27	TRBJ1-1	few	TRBD1	CASSTHGQGSTEAFF	TGTGCCAGCAGTACCCACGGACAGGGCTCCACTGAAGCTTTCTTT
TRBV6-5	TRBJ1-1	-	-	CASSYATVNTEAFF	TGTGCCAGCAGTTATGCGACAGTGAACACTGAAGCTTTCTTT
TRBV5-1	TRBJ2-7	-	-	CASSFLGRAYEQYF	TGCGCCAGCAGCTTTCTAGGAAGGGCCTACGAGCAGTACTTC
TRBV30	TRBJ2-7	-	-	CAWSTGQGEQYF	TGTGCCTGGAGTACAGGGCAAGGAGAGCAGTACTTC
TRBV7-2	TRBJ2-5	-	TRBD2	CASSGGLAVQETQYF	TGTGCCAGCAGCGGGGGACTAGCGGTACAAGAGACCCAGTACTTC